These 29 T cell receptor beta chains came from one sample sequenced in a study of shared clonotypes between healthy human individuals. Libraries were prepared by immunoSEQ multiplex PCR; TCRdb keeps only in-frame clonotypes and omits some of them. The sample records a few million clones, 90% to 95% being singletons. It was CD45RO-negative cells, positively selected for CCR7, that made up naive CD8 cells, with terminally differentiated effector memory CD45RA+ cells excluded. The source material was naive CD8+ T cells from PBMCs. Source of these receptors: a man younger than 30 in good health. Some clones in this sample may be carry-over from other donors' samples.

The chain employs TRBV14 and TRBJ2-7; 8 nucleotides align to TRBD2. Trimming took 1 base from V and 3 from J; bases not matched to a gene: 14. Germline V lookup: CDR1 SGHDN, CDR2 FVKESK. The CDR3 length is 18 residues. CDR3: CASSQGLGGRNLFYEQYF. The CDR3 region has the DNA TGTGCCAGCAGCCAAGGGTTGGGCGGGAGGAACCTCTTCTACGAGCAGTACTTC.

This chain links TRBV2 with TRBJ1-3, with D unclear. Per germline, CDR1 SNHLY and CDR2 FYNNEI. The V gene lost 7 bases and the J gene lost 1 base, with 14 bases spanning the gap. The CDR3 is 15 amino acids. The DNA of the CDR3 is TGTGCCAGCACTGTAGGACGGTTTTCTGGAAACACCATATATTTT. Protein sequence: CASTVGRFSGNTIYF.

CDR3 bases: TGCAGCGTTGAAGACAGCGCCTCTGGGGCCAACGTCCTGACTTTC. It is translated as CSVEDSASGANVLTF. This chain uses TRBV29-1 with TRBJ2-6; unclear D gene. Trimming stripped 0 bases from V and 0 bases from J, with 6 bases between. The germline V gene encodes CDR1 SQVTM and CDR2 ANQGSEA. This CDR3 is built from 15 residues.

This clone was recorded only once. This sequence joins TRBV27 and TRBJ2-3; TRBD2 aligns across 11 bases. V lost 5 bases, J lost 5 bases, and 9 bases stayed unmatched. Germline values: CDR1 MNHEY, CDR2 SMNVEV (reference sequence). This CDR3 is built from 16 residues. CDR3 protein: CASSPIAGGPLDTQYF. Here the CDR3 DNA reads TGTGCCAGCAGTCCAATAGCGGGAGGGCCTTTAGATACGCAGTATTTT.

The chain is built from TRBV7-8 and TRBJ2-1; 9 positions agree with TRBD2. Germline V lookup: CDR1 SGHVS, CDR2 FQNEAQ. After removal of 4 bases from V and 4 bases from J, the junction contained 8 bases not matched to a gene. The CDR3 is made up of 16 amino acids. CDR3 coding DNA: TGTGCCAGCAGCTATCAAGGACTAGCGAAATACAATGAGCAGTTCTTC. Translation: CASSYQGLAKYNEQFF.

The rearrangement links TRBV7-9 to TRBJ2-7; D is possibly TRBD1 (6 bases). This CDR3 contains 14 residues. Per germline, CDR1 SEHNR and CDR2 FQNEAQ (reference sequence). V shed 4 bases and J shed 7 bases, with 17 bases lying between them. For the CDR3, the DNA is TGTGCCAGCAGCTCGATTACAGGGTTGGGGGAGCAGTACTTC. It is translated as CASSSITGLGEQYF.

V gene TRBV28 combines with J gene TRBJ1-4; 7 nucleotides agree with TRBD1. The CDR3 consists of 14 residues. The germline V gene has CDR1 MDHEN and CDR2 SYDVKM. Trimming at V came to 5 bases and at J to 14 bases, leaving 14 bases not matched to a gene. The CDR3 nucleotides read TGTGCCAGCAGTACAACCTACAGACAGGGCGGGCTGTTTTTT. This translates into CASSTTYRQGGLFF.

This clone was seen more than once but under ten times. In DNA, the CDR3 is TGTGCCAGCAGCGGGGACGGGACACATAGCAATCAGCCCCAGCATTTT. Encoded protein: CASSGDGTHSNQPQHF. The chain is built from TRBV2 and TRBJ1-5, with a tentative D call TRBD1 (6 bases). The CDR3 runs to 16 residues. The V end lost 6 bases, the J end lost 0 bases, and 15 bases lay between the germline ends. The germline V gene has CDR1 SNHLY and CDR2 FYNNEI.

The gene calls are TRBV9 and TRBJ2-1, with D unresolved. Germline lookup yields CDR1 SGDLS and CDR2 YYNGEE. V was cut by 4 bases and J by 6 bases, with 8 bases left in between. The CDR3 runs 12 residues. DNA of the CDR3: TGTGCCAGCAGCCTAAATTCCAATGAGCAGTTCTTC. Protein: CASSLNSNEQFF.

DNA for the CDR3: TGTGCCAGTAGTAAATTCGTGACTCCCCCCTACGAGCAGTACTTC. Translating gives CASSKFVTPPYEQYF. The chain has TRBV19 and TRBJ2-7; the D is unclear. Germline V gene data show CDR1 as LNHDA and CDR2 as SQIVND (reference sequence). The V gene lost 4 bases and the J gene lost 2 bases, with 15 bases spanning the gap. The CDR3 has 15 residues.

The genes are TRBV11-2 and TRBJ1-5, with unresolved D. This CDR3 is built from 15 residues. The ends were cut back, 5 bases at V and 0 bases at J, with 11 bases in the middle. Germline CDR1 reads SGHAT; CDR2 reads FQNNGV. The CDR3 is CASSLGPNSNQPQHF. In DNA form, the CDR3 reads TGTGCCAGCAGCCTCGGCCCCAATAGCAATCAGCCCCAGCATTTT. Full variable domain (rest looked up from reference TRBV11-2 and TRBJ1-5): EAGVAQSPRYKIIEKRQSVAFWCNPISGHATLYWYQQILGQGPKLLIQFQNNGVVDDSQLPKDRFSAERLKGVDSTLKIQPAKLEDSAVYLCASSLGPNSNQPQHFGDGTRLSIL.

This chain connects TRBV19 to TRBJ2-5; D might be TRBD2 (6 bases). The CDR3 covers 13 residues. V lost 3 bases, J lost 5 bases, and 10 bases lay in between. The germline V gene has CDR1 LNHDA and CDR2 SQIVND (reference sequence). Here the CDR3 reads CASSMEGDETQYF. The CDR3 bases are TGTGCCAGTAGTATGGAGGGAGATGAGACCCAGTACTTC.

The CDR3 here is CASRHPRGENTEAFF. CDR3 DNA sequence: TGTGCCAGCAGGCACCCACGAGGGGAGAACACTGAAGCTTTCTTT. This rearrangement joins TRBV6-6 to TRBJ1-1; weak D call: TRBD1 (5 bases). This CDR3 is 15 amino acids long. V dropped 6 bases and J dropped 1 base, with 15 bases sitting between them. Germline CDR1 MNHNY, CDR2 SVGAGI (reference sequence).

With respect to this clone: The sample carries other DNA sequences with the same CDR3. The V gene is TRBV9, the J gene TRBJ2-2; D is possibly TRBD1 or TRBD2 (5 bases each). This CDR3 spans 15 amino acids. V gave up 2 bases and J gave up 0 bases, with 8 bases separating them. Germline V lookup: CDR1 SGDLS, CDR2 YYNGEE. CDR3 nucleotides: TGTGCCAGCAGCGTTGGGACCACGAACACCGGGGAGCTGTTTTTT. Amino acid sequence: CASSVGTTNTGELFF. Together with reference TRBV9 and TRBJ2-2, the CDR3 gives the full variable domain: DSGVTQTPKHLITATGQRVTLRCSPRSGDLSVYWYQQSLDQGLQFLIQYYNGEERAKGNILERFSAQQFPDLHSELNLSSLELGDSALYFCASSVGTTNTGELFFGEGSRLTVL.

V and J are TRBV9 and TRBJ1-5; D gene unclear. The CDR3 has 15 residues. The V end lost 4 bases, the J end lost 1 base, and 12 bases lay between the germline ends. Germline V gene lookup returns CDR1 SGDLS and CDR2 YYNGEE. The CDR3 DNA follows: TGTGCCAGCAGCCCGACCGGACGGAGCAATCAGCCCCAGCATTTT. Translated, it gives CASSPTGRSNQPQHF.

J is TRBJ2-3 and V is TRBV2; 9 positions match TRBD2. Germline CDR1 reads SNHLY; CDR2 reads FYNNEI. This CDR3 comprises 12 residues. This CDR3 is CVIAGGGDTQYF. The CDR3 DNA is TGTGTTATCGCGGGAGGGGGGGATACGCAGTATTTT.

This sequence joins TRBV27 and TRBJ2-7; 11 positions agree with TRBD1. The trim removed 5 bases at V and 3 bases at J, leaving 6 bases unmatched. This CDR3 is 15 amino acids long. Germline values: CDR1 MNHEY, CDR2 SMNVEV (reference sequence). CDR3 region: CASSAAGQGGYEQYF. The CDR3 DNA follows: TGTGCCAGCAGTGCGGCGGGACAGGGGGGCTACGAGCAGTACTTC.

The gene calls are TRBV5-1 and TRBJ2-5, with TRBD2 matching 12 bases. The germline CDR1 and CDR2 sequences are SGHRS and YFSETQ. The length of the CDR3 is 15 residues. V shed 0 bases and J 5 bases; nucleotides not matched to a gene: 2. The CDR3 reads CASSLALAGGETQYF. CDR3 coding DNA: TGCGCCAGCAGCTTGGCCCTAGCGGGAGGGGAGACCCAGTACTTC. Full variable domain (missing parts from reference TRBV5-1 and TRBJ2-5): KAGVTQTPRYLIKTRGQQVTLSCSPISGHRSVSWYQQTPGQGLQFLFEYFSETQRNKGNFPGRFSGRQFSNSRSEMNVSTLELGDSALYLCASSLALAGGETQYFGPGTRLLVL.

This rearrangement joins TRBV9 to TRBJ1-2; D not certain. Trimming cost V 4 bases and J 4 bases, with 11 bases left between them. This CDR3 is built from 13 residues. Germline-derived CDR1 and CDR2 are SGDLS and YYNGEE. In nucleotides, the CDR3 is TGTGCCAGCAGCCCGGGGTTCCGCTATGGCTACACCTTC. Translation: CASSPGFRYGYTF.

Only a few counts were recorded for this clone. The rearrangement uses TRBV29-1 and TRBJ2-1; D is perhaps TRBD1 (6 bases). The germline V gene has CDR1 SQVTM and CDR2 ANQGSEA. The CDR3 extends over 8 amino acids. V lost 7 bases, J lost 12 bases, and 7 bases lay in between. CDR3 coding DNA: TGCAGCGAAGGGGGGCAGTTCTTC. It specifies CSEGGQFF.

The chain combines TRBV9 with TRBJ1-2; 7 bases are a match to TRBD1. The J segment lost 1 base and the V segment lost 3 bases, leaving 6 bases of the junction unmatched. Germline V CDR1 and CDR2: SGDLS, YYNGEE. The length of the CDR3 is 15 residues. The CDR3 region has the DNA TGTGCCAGCAGCGAAGGGGACAGATTTAACTATGGCTACACCTTC. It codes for CASSEGDRFNYGYTF. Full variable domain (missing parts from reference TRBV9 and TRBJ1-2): DSGVTQTPKHLITATGQRVTLRCSPRSGDLSVYWYQQSLDQGLQFLIQYYNGEERAKGNILERFSAQQFPDLHSELNLSSLELGDSALYFCASSEGDRFNYGYTFGSGTRLTVV.

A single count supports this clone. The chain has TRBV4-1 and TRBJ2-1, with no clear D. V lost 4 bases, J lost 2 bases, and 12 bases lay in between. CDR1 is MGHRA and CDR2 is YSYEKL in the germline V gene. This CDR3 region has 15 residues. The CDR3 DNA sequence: TGCGCCAGCAGCCTCTTCCCGGGCCCCTACAATGAGCAGTTCTTC. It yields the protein CASSLFPGPYNEQFF.

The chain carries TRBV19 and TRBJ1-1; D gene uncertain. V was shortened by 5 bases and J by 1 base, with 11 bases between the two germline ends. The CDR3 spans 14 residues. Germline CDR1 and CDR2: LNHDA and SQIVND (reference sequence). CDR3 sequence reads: CASSVDPGNTEAFF. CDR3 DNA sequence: TGTGCCAGTAGTGTGGACCCGGGGAACACTGAAGCTTTCTTT.

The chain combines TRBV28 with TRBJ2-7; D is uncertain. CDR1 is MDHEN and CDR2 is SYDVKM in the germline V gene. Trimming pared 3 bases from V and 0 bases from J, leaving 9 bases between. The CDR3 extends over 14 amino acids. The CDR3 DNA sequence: TGTGCCAGCAGTTTCAACCGGGCCTCCTACGAGCAGTACTTC. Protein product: CASSFNRASYEQYF.

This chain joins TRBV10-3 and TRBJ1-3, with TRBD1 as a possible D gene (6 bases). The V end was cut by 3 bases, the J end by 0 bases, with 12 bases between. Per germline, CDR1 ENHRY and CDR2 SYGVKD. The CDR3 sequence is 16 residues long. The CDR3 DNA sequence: TGTGCCATCAGTGACCCGGACAGCAGCTCTGGAAACACCATATATTTT. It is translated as CAISDPDSSSGNTIYF.

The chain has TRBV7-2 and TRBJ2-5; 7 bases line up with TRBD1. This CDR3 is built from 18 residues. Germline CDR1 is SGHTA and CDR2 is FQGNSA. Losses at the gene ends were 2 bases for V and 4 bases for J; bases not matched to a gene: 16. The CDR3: CASSLPIRTGMKAETQYF. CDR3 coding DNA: TGTGCCAGCAGCTTACCTATCCGGACAGGAATGAAGGCAGAGACCCAGTACTTC.

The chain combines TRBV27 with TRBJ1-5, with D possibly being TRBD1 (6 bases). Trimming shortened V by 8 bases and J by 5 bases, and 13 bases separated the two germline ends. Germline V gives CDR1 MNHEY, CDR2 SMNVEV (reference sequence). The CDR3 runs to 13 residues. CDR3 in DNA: TGTGCCAGCGGAACAGGGAGGGATCAGCCCCAGCATTTT. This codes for CASGTGRDQPQHF.

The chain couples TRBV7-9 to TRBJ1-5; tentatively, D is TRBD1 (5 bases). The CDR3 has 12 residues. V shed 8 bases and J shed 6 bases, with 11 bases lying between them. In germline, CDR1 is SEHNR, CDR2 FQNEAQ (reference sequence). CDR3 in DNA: TGTGCCAGCTGCCTAGGGGTTCAGCCCCAGCATTTT. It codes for CASCLGVQPQHF.

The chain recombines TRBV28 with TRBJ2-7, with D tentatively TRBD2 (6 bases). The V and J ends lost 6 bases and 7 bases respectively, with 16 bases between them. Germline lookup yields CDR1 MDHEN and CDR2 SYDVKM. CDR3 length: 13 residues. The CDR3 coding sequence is TGTGCCAGCAGAGGACTACCACTGTTAGAGCAGTACTTC. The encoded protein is CASRGLPLLEQYF.